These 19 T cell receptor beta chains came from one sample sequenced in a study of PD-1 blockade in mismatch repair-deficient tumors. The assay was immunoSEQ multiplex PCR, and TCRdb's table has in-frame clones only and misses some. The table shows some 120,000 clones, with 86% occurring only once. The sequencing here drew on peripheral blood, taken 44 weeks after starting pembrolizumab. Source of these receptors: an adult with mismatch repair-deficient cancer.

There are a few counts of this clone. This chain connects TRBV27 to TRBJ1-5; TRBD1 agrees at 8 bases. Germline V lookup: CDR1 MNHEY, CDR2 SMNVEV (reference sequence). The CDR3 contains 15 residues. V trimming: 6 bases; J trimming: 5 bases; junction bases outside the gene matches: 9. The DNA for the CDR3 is TGTGCCAGCAGCCCCGGGACAGGAGCTTATCAGCCCCAGCATTTT. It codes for CASSPGTGAYQPQHF.

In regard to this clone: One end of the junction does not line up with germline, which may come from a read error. The DNA for the CDR3 is TGCGCCAGCACCGACAGGGGGACTAATGAAAAACTGTTTTTT. Encoded protein: CASTDRGTNEKLFF. The chain carries TRBV10-3 and TRBJ1-4; 9 bases agree with TRBD1. Germline assignment: CDR1 ENHRY and CDR2 SYGVKD. This CDR3 has 14 residues.

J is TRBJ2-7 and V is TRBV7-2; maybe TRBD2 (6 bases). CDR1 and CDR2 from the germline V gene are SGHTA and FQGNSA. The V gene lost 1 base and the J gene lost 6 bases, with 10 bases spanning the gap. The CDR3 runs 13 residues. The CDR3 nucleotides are TGTGCCAGCAGCTTAGATCCCGGGAGCGAGCAGTACTTC. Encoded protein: CASSLDPGSEQYF. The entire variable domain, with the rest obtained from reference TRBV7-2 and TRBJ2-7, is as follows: GAGVSQSPSNKVTEKGKDVELRCDPISGHTALYWYRQSLGQGLEFLIYFQGNSAPDKSGLPSDRFSAERTGGSVSTLTIQRTQQEDSAVYLCASSLDPGSEQYFGPGTRLTVT.

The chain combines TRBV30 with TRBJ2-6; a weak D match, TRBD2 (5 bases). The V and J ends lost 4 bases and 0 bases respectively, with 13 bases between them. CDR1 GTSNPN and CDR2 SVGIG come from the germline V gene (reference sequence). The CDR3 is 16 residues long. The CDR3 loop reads CAWKFAGLSGANVLTF. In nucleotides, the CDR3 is TGTGCCTGGAAATTCGCGGGCCTCTCTGGGGCCAACGTCCTGACTTTC.

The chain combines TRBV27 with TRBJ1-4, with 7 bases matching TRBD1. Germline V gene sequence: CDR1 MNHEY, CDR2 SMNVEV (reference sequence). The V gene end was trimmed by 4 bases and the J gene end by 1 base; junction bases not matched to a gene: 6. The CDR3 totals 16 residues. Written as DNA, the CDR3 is TGTGCCAGCAGTTCGCTGACAGGGTTAACTAATGAAAAACTGTTTTTT. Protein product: CASSSLTGLTNEKLFF.

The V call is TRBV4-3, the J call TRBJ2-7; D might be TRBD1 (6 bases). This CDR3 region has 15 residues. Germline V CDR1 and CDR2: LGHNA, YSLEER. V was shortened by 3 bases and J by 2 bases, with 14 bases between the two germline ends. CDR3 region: CASSHSRDTAYEQYF. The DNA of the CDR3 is TGCGCCAGCAGCCACAGCCGGGACACCGCCTACGAGCAGTACTTC.

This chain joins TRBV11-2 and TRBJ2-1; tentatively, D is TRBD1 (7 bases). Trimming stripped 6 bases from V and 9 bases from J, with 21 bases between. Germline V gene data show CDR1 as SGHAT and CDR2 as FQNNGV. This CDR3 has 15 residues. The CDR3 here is CASSFRGARWSEQFF. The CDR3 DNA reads TGTGCCAGCAGTTTCAGGGGGGCTCGGTGGAGTGAGCAGTTCTTC. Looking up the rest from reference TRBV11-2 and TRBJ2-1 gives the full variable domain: EAGVAQSPRYKIIEKRQSVAFWCNPISGHATLYWYQQILGQGPKLLIQFQNNGVVDDSQLPKDRFSAERLKGVDSTLKIQPAKLEDSAVYLCASSFRGARWSEQFFGPGTRLTVL.

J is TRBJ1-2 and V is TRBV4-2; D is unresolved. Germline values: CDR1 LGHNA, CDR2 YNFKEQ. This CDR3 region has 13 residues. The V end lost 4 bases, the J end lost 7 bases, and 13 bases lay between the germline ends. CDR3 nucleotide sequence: TGTGCCAGCAGCCCACCGGCGTTCGGTGGCTACACCTTC. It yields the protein CASSPPAFGGYTF.

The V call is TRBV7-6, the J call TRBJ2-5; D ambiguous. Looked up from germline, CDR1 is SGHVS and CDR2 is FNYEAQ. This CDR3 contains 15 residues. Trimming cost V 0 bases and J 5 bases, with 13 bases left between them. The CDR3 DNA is TGTGCCAGCAGCTTAGCTGTTGGCCTAGGGGAGACCCAGTACTTC. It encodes CASSLAVGLGETQYF. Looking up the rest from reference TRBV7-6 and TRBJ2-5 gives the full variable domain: GAGVSQSPRYKVTKRGQDVALRCDPISGHVSLYWYRQALGQGPEFLTYFNYEAQQDKSGLPNDRFSAERPEGSISTLTIQRTEQRDSAMYRCASSLAVGLGETQYFGPGTRLLVL.

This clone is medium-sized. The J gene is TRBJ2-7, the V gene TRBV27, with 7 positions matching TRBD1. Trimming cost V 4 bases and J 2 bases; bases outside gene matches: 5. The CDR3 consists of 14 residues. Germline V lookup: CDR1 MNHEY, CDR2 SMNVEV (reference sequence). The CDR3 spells CASSSSTGTYEQYF. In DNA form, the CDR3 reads TGTGCCAGCAGTTCCTCGACAGGGACCTACGAGCAGTACTTC.

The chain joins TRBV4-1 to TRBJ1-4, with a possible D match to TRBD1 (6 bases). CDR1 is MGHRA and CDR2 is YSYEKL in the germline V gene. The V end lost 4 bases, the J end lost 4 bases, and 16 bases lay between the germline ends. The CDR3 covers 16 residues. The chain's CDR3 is CASSPLRGGHNEKLFF. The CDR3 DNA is TGCGCCAGCAGCCCCCTAAGGGGGGGACATAATGAAAAACTGTTTTTT.

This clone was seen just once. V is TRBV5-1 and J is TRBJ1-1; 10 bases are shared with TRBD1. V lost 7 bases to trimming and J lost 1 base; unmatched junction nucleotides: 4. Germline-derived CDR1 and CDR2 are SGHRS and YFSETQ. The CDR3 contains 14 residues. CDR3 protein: CASAGDRGNTEAFF. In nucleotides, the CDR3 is TGCGCCAGCGCCGGGGACAGGGGGAACACTGAAGCTTTCTTT.

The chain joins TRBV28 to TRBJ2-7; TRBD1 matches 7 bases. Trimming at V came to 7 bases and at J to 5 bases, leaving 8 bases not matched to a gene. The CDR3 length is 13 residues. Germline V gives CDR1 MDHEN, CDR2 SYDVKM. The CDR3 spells CASKDTGADEQYF. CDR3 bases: TGTGCCAGCAAGGACACAGGGGCGGACGAGCAGTACTTC.

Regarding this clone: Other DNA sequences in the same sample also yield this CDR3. CDR3 loop: CASSVATGELFF. The CDR3 DNA sequence: TGTGCCAGCAGCGTAGCTACCGGGGAGCTGTTTTTT. This rearrangement joins TRBV9 to TRBJ2-2, with D uncertain. Germline values: CDR1 SGDLS, CDR2 YYNGEE. V shed 0 bases and J shed 5 bases, with 2 bases lying between them. The CDR3 is made up of 12 amino acids.

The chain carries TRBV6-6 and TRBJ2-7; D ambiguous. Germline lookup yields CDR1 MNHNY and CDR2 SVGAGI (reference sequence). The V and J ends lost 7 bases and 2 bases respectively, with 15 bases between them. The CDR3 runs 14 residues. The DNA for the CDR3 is TGTGCCAGCATGGACCACCCGGGCACCTACGAGCAGTACTTC. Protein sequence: CASMDHPGTYEQYF.

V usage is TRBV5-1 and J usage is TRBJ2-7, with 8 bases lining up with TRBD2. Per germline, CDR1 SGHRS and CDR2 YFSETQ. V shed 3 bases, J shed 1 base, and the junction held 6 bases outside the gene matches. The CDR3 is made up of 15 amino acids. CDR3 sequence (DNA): TGCGCCAGCAGCTGGGGTAGCGGGACGTCCTACGAGCAGTACTTC. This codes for CASSWGSGTSYEQYF.

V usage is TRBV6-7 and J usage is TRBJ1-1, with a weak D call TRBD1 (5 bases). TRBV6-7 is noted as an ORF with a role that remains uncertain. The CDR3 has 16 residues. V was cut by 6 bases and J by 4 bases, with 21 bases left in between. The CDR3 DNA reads TGTGCCAGCAGAGCGGGGTTGGGGGGTGGATTCACTGAAGCTTTCTTT. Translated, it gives CASRAGLGGGFTEAFF.

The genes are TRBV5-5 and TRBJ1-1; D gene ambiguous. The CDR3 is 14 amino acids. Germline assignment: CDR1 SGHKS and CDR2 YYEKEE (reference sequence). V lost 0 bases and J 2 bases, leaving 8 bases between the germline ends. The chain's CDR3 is CASSLARSNTEAFF. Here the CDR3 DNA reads TGTGCCAGCAGCTTGGCCAGGTCTAACACTGAAGCTTTCTTT.

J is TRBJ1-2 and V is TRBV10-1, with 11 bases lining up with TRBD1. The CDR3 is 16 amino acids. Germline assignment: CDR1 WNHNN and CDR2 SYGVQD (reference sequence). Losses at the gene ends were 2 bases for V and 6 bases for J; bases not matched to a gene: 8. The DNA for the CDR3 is TGCGCCAGCAGTGAGAATCCCGGGACAGGGGGTAATGGCTACACCTTC. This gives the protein CASSENPGTGGNGYTF.